What follows describes a single T cell receptor beta chain. No antigen is known for it. Per the germline V gene, CDR1 is SGDLS and CDR2 is YYNGEE. CDR3 length: 16 residues. V shed 4 bases, J shed 2 bases, and the junction held 11 bases outside the gene matches. Partitioning of CD4+ cells yielded a CD45RA+ naive subset and a CD45RA-negative memory subset. Authors' processing steps: ImmunoSEQ junction-only sequences lacked quality scores, so their filtering differed. Some clones are missing from TCRdb's copy, which holds only in-frame ones; the method was immunoSEQ multiplex PCR. The DNA was the basis for D and trimming; V, J and clone size are from that table. The sample holds some 1.5 million clones; over 95% are singletons and the top ten take 0.95% to 1.5%. The sample comes from a study of shared clonotypes between healthy human individuals. Study-level results: The generation probabilities recorded for non-shared clonotypes fell below those of clonotypes shared by all four donors. A handful of donors showed sharing of about 4.7% of naive CD4 clonotypes.

The sample comprised naive CD4+ T cells sorted from blood. Indicated subset: CD45RA+ positively selected. The chain uses TRBV9 and TRBJ2-7; TRBD1 matches 8 bases. This sequence was found in a man between 25 and 39 years old in good health. The CDR3 DNA follows: TGTGCCAGCAGCAACCGGACAGGGCGAAGCACCTACGAGCAGTACTTC. Translated: CASSNRTGRSTYEQYF.